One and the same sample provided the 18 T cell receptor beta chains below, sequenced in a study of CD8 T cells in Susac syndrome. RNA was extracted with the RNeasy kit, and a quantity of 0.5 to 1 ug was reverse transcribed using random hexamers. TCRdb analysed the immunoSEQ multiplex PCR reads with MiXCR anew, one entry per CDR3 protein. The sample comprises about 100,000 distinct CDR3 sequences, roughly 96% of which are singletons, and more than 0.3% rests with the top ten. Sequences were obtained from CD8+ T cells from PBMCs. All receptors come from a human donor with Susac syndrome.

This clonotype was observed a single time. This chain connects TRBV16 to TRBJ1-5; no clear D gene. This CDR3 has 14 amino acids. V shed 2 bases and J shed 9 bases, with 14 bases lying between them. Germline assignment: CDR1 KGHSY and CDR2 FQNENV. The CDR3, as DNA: TGTGCCAGCAGCCAAACCAGCTCCAGGTCGCCCCAGCATTTT. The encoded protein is CASSQTSSRSPQHF.

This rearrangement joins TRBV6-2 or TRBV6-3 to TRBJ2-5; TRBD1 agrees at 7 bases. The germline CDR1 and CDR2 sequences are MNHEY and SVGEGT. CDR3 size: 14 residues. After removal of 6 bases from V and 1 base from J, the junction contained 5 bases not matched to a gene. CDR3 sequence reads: CASRPWTGQETQYF. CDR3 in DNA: TGTGCCAGCAGACCTTGGACAGGCCAAGAGACCCAGTACTTC.

Here the CDR3 DNA reads TGTGCCAGCAGCCCCGGGACAGGGGGCGGAAAGACCCAGTACTTC. It is translated as CASSPGTGGGKTQYF. J is TRBJ2-5 and V is TRBV7-8, with TRBD1 matching over 12 bases. The J segment lost 6 bases and the V segment lost 5 bases, leaving 7 bases of the junction unmatched. Germline CDR1 reads SGHVS; CDR2 reads FQNEAQ. This CDR3 region has 15 residues.

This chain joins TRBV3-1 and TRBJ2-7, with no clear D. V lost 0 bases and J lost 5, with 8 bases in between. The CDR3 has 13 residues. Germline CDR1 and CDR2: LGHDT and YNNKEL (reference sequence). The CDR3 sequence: CASSQDPTDEQYF. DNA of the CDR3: TGTGCCAGCAGCCAAGATCCTACCGACGAGCAGTACTTC.

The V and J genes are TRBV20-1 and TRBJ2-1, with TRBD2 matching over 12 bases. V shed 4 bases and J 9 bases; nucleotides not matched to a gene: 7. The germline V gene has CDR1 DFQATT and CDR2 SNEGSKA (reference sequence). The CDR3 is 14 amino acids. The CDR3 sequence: CSAIGLAGIIEQFF. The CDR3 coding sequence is TGCAGTGCTATAGGACTAGCGGGAATCATTGAGCAGTTCTTC.

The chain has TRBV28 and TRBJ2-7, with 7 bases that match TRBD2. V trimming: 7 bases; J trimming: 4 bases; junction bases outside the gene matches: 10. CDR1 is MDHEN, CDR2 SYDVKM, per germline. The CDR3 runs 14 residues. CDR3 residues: CASTLSGNNYEQYF. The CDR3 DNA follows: TGTGCCAGCACCCTGAGCGGGAACAATTACGAGCAGTACTTC.

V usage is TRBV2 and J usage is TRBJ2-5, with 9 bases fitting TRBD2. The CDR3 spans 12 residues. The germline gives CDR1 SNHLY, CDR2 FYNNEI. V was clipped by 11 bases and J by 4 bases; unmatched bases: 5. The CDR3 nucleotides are TGTGCCTGTGGACTAGCGCGAGAGACCCAGTACTTC. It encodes CACGLARETQYF.

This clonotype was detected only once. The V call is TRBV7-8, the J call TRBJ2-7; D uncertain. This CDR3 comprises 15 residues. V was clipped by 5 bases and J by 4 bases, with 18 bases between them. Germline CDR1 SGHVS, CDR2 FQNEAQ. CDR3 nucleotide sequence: TGTGCCAGCAGCCAATTTAGCACGGTAGGGTACGAGCAGTACTTC. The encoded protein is CASSQFSTVGYEQYF. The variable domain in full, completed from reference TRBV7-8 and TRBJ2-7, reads GAGVSQSPRYKVAKRGQDVALRCDPISGHVSLFWYQQALGQGPEFLTYFQNEAQLDKSGLPSDRFFAERPEGSVSTLKIQRTQQEDSAVYLCASSQFSTVGYEQYFGPGTRLTVT.

The CDR3 region has the DNA TGTGCCAGCTCACCAGGTTCCGGGGGCGAGACCCAGTACTTC. Its protein product is CASSPGSGGETQYF. The chain uses TRBV18 and TRBJ2-5; D may correspond to TRBD1 or TRBD2 (6 bases each). Germline V gene lookup returns CDR1 KGHSH and CDR2 LQKENI. The CDR3 is 14 amino acids. V was pared by 2 bases and J by 5 bases, with 12 bases between.

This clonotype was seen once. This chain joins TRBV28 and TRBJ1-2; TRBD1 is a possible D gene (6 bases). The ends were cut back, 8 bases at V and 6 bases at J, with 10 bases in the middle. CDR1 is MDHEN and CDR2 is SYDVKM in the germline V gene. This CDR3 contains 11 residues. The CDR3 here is CASRTVDGYTF. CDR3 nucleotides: TGTGCCAGCCGGACAGTGGATGGCTACACCTTC.

The chain's CDR3 is CSVEVAGTGNYGYTF. CDR3 nucleotides: TGCAGCGTTGAAGTGGCCGGGACAGGGAATTATGGCTACACCTTC. The genes are TRBV29-1 and TRBJ1-2; 9 bases line up with TRBD1. Germline CDR1 SQVTM, CDR2 ANQGSEA. V lost 1 base and J lost 5; bases outside the gene matches: 8. The CDR3 contains 15 residues.

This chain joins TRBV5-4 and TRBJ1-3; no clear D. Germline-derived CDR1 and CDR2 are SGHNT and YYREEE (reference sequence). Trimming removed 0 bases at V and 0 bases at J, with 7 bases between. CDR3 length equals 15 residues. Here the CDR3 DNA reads TGTGCCAGCAGCTTGGATCCGAGCTCTGGAAACACCATATATTTT. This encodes CASSLDPSSGNTIYF.

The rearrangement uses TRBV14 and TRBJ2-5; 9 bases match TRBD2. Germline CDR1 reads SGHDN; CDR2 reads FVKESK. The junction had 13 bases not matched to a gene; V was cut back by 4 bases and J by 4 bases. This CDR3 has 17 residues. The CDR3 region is CASSPPVAGGPGETQYF. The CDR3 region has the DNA TGTGCCAGCAGCCCCCCGGTGGCGGGAGGGCCGGGAGAGACCCAGTACTTC.

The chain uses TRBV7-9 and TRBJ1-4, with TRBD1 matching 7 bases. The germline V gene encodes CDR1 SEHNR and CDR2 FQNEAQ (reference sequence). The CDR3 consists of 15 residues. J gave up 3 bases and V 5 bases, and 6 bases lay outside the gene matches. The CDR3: CASSRDRFSNEKLFF. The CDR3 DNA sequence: TGTGCCAGCAGCCGGGACAGATTTTCTAATGAAAAACTGTTTTTT.

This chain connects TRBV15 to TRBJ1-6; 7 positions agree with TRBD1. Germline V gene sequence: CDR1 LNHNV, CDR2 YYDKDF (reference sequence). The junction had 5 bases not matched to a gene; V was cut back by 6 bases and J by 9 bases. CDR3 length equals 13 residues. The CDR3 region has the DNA TGTGCCACCAGGCCGACAGGGAGTTCACCCCTCCACTTT. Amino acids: CATRPTGSSPLHF.

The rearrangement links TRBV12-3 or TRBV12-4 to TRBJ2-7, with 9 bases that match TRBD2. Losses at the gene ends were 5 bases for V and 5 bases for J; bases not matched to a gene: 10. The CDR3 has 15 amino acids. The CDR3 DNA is TGTGCCAGCAGTCTTCCTGCGGGAGGGCCTAACGAGCAGTACTTC. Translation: CASSLPAGGPNEQYF.

The CDR3 DNA follows: TGTGCCACCAGCAGAGTAGGTGACTCTGAGCAGTACTTC. It is translated as CATSRVGDSEQYF. The chain carries TRBV15 and TRBJ2-7, with D unclear. V was cut by 1 base and J by 7 bases, with 11 bases left in between. This CDR3 is built from 13 residues. CDR1 and CDR2 from the germline V gene are LNHNV and YYDKDF (reference sequence).

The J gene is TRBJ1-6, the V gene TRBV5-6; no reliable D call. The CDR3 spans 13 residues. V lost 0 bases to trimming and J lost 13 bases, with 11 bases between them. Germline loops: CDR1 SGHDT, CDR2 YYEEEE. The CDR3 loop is CASSLDREEPLHF. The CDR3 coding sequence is TGTGCCAGCAGCTTGGATAGGGAAGAGCCCCTCCACTTT.